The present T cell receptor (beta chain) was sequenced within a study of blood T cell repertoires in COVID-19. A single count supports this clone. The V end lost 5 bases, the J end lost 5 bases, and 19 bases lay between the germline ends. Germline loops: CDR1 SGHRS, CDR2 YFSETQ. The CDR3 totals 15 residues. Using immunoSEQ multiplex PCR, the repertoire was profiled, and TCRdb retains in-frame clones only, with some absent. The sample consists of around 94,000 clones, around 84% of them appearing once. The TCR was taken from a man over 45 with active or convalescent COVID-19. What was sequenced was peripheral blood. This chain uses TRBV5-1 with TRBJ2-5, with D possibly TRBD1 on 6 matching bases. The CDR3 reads CASSSLQGPYETQYF. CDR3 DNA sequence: TGCGCCAGCAGTTCATTGCAGGGGCCTTACGAGACCCAGTACTTC. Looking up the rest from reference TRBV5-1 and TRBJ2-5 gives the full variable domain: KAGVTQTPRYLIKTRGQQVTLSCSPISGHRSVSWYQQTPGQGLQFLFEYFSETQRNKGNFPGRFSGRQFSNSRSEMNVSTLELGDSALYLCASSSLQGPYETQYFGPGTRLLVL.